What follows are 26 T cell receptor beta chains derived from one specimen sequenced in a study of blood T cell repertoires in COVID-19. The repertoire was sequenced with immunoSEQ multiplex PCR; TCRdb's copy has only in-frame clones and lacks some. The table shows about 74,000 clones, with over 75% occurring only once. The specimen was peripheral blood. These receptors came from a man in his sixties or seventies with active or convalescent COVID-19.

This chain uses TRBV29-1 with TRBJ2-2; D is perhaps TRBD1 (6 bases). Germline CDR1 is SQVTM and CDR2 is ANQGSEA. This CDR3 comprises 12 residues. Trimming removed 5 bases from V and 3 bases from J, with 7 bases in between. The CDR3 reads CSVRTDTGELFF. DNA for the CDR3: TGCAGCGTTAGGACAGACACCGGGGAGCTGTTTTTT.

This clone turned up a few times. This rearrangement joins TRBV21-1 to TRBJ1-1. TRBV21-1 has pseudogene status. CDR3 length: 15 residues. DNA of the CDR3: TGTGCCAGCAGCAGATTCCAGGCAGGAGGTTCTGAAGCTTTCTTT. Encoded protein: CASSRFQAGGSEAFF.

This clone has only a few counts. At one end the junction does not follow the germline gene, possibly because of a read error. This chain links TRBV28 with TRBJ1-4; the D is unclear. Germline values: CDR1 MDHEN, CDR2 SYDVKM. The CDR3 is 12 residues long. CDR3 in amino acids: CASSPLVGDVIF. The CDR3 DNA reads TGTGCCAGCAGTCCGCTGGTGGGAGATGTGATTTTT.

This rearrangement joins TRBV19 to TRBJ1-4, with unresolved D. The V end was cut by 6 bases, the J end by 5 bases, with 10 bases between. This CDR3 spans 13 amino acids. Germline V gene sequence: CDR1 LNHDA, CDR2 SQIVND (reference sequence). The CDR3 loop is CASRRGLNEKLFF. CDR3 nucleotide sequence: TGTGCCAGTAGAAGAGGGTTAAATGAAAAACTGTTTTTT. The full variable domain, in which reference TRBV19 and TRBJ1-4 provide the parts outside the CDR3, is DGGITQSPKYLFRKEGQNVTLSCEQNLNHDAMYWYRQDPGQGLRLIYYSQIVNDFQKGDIAEGYSVSREKKESFPLTVTSAQKNPTAFYLCASRRGLNEKLFFGSGTQLSVL.

The chain recombines TRBV5-1 with TRBJ1-2, with 10 bases aligning to TRBD1. Trimming removed 4 bases from V and 7 bases from J; junction bases left unmatched: 10. Germline assignment: CDR1 SGHRS and CDR2 YFSETQ. The CDR3 is made up of 15 amino acids. CDR3 coding DNA: TGCGCCAGCAGCGAGACGACAGGGGGCTTGACTGGCTACACCTTC. This gives the protein CASSETTGGLTGYTF.

The V gene is TRBV6-5, the J gene TRBJ1-6, with 12 bases aligning to TRBD1. The CDR3 contains 15 residues. The germline CDR1 and CDR2 sequences are MNHEY and SVGAGI. J was trimmed by 6 bases and V by 8 bases; bases with no gene match: 5. The CDR3: CASVRDRGRNSPLHF. In DNA form, the CDR3 reads TGTGCCAGCGTCCGGGACAGGGGGCGTAATTCACCCCTCCACTTT.

This clone has only one observation. V usage is TRBV3-1 (or the pseudogene TRBV3-2) and J usage is TRBJ2-2; D is perhaps TRBD1 (6 bases). CDR3 length: 16 residues. V lost 1 base to trimming and J lost 4 bases, with 13 bases between them. Germline loops: CDR1 LGHDT, CDR2 YNNKEL (reference sequence). The CDR3 protein is CASSQVRRGGTGELFF. In nucleotides, the CDR3 is TGTGCCAGCAGCCAAGTACGCAGGGGTGGCACCGGGGAGCTGTTTTTT.

The J gene is TRBJ1-3, the V gene TRBV4-2, with 7 bases fitting TRBD1. The CDR3 loop spans 16 amino acids. CDR1 and CDR2 from the germline V gene are LGHNA and YNFKEQ. V lost 3 bases and J lost 0; bases outside the gene matches: 5. The CDR3 loop reads CASSQKQGTSGNTIYF. CDR3 nucleotides: TGTGCCAGCAGCCAGAAACAGGGGACCTCTGGAAACACCATATATTTT.

As to this clone: Additional DNA sequences in this sample encode the identical CDR3. The rearrangement uses TRBV11-3 and TRBJ2-5; 7 bases align to TRBD1. Germline V gives CDR1 SGHNT, CDR2 YENEEA. This CDR3 comprises 13 residues. The V and J ends lost 3 bases and 5 bases, in that order; junction bases with no gene match: 3. CDR3 residues: CASSLGQRETQYF. For the CDR3, the DNA is TGTGCCAGCAGCTTGGGACAGAGGGAGACCCAGTACTTC.

The V and J genes are TRBV10-2 and TRBJ1-5; no clear D gene. CDR1 and CDR2 from the germline V gene are WSHSY and SAAADI. The CDR3 contains 14 residues. Between the trimmed V and J ends, which lost 5 bases and 0 bases, there was a span of 8 bases. The CDR3 is CASSRRDSNQPQHF. CDR3 DNA: TGCGCCAGCAGTAGGCGGGATAGCAATCAGCCCCAGCATTTT.

The CDR3 sequence: CASSSTGRALSGANVLTF. The CDR3 DNA is TGTGCCAGCAGTTCCACGGGCAGGGCCTTATCTGGGGCCAACGTCCTGACTTTC. This rearrangement joins TRBV28 to TRBJ2-6, with a possible D match to TRBD1 (5 bases). V was clipped by 4 bases and J by 1 base, with 17 bases between them. CDR3 size: 18 residues. Germline values: CDR1 MDHEN, CDR2 SYDVKM.

This clone appeared a single time. V usage is TRBV7-2 and J usage is TRBJ2-1; D gene unclear. V was cut by 1 base and J by 0 bases, with 7 bases left in between. This CDR3 is built from 15 residues. The germline V gene encodes CDR1 SGHTA and CDR2 FQGNSA. CDR3 DNA sequence: TGTGCCAGCAGCTTAGACGTTAGCTCCTACAATGAGCAGTTCTTC. This codes for CASSLDVSSYNEQFF.

The chain combines TRBV6-6 with TRBJ1-5; the D is unclear. CDR3 length: 12 residues. The germline CDR1 and CDR2 sequences are MNHNY and SVGAGI (reference sequence). V was clipped by 7 bases and J by 2 bases, with 6 bases between them. The CDR3 loop is CASKEGNQPQHF. CDR3 coding DNA: TGTGCCAGCAAGGAGGGCAATCAGCCCCAGCATTTT.

V and J are TRBV11-3 and TRBJ2-1; D may be TRBD2 (5 bases). V was shortened by 1 base and J by 9 bases, with 7 bases between the two germline ends. The CDR3 runs to 12 residues. Germline V CDR1 and CDR2: SGHNT, YENEEA. The CDR3 DNA follows: TGTGCCAGCAGCTTAGGCGCGGGTGAGCAGTTCTTC. Its translation is CASSLGAGEQFF.

The chain carries TRBV2 and TRBJ2-5; D is unresolved. The V gene lost 1 base and the J gene lost 12 bases, with 12 bases spanning the gap. The CDR3 is 12 amino acids. Germline values: CDR1 SNHLY, CDR2 FYNNEI. CDR3 amino acids: CASSEEARTKYF. Written as DNA, the CDR3 is TGTGCCAGCAGTGAAGAGGCTAGAACCAAGTACTTC.

The genes are TRBV6-5 and TRBJ2-1; 10 bases are shared with TRBD2. Trimming removed 8 bases from V and 5 bases from J; junction bases left unmatched: 9. This CDR3 is 15 amino acids long. The V gene's germline CDR1 is MNHEY and CDR2 SVGAGI. CDR3 sequence reads: CASRQGLAENNEQFF. The CDR3 coding sequence is TGTGCCAGCCGACAAGGACTAGCGGAAAACAATGAGCAGTTCTTC.

The chain employs TRBV19 and TRBJ2-7, with D perhaps matching TRBD1 (6 bases). V shed 7 bases and J shed 0 bases, with 13 bases lying between them. The CDR3 has 14 residues. Germline CDR1 and CDR2: LNHDA and SQIVND (reference sequence). The CDR3 reads CASTNRDNSYEQYF. Here the CDR3 DNA reads TGTGCCAGTACCAACCGGGACAACTCCTACGAGCAGTACTTC.

The chain joins TRBV19 to TRBJ1-2, with D tentatively TRBD1 (5 bases). Germline V gene data show CDR1 as LNHDA and CDR2 as SQIVND (reference sequence). This CDR3 comprises 14 residues. V lost 5 bases, J lost 3 bases, and 13 bases lay in between. The CDR3 region has the DNA TGTGCCAGTAGTTTCGCGGGACCTCACTATGGCTACACCTTC. Its protein product is CASSFAGPHYGYTF.

The chain links TRBV27 to TRBJ2-3, with TRBD1 matching 10 bases. The CDR3 consists of 15 residues. Trimming cost V 4 bases and J 7 bases; bases outside gene matches: 8. CDR1 and CDR2 from the germline V gene are MNHEY and SMNVEV (reference sequence). This CDR3 reads CASSSTRTGGNTQYF. CDR3 bases: TGTGCCAGCAGTTCGACACGGACAGGGGGTAATACGCAGTATTTT.

This chain uses TRBV3-1 (or the pseudogene TRBV3-2) with TRBJ2-2; TRBD2 is a possible D gene (6 bases). V gave up 2 bases and J gave up 4 bases, with 11 bases separating them. The CDR3 length is 15 residues. Per the germline V gene, CDR1 is LGHDT and CDR2 is YNNKEL (reference sequence). Here the CDR3 DNA reads TGTGCCAGCAGCCAACTTCCGACTAGCACCGGGGAGCTGTTTTTT. Residues: CASSQLPTSTGELFF.

The V gene is TRBV19, the J gene TRBJ1-5, with 7 bases identical to TRBD1. The V segment lost 6 bases and the J segment 3 bases; nucleotides outside the gene matches: 8. The CDR3 sequence is 15 residues long. CDR1 and CDR2 from the germline V gene are LNHDA and SQIVND (reference sequence). The DNA of the CDR3 is TGTGCCAGTAGCAGGGGGACAGAGATCAATCAGCCCCAGCATTTT. Encoded protein: CASSRGTEINQPQHF.

The chain couples TRBV2 to TRBJ1-6; 8 bases are a match to TRBD1. CDR3 length equals 13 residues. Trimming removed 7 bases from V and 10 bases from J; junction bases left unmatched: 6. Looked up from germline, CDR1 is SNHLY and CDR2 is FYNNEI. CDR3 bases: TGTGCCAGCATTCCCTACAGGGGGTCACCCCTCCACTTT. Encoded protein: CASIPYRGSPLHF.

The chain carries TRBV5-1 and TRBJ1-1, with TRBD1 as a possible D gene (5 bases). The germline gives CDR1 SGHRS, CDR2 YFSETQ. The CDR3 totals 12 residues. V dropped 4 bases and J dropped 5 bases, with 9 bases sitting between them. The chain's CDR3 is CASSLQGTEAFF. The CDR3 DNA follows: TGCGCCAGCAGCCTCCAGGGAACTGAAGCTTTCTTT.

V is TRBV1 and J is TRBJ2-7; the table calls TRBD1, which could not be checked here. TRBV1 is designated a pseudogene. The CDR3 spans 13 residues. The CDR3 region has the DNA TGCACCATACGACAGGGTCCCCTTTACGAGCAGTACTTC. Residues: CTIRQGPLYEQYF.

This rearrangement joins TRBV6-1 to TRBJ1-2; no reliable D call. The CDR3 extends over 15 amino acids. From germline, CDR1 is MNHNS and CDR2 SASEGT. V was clipped by 0 bases and J by 3 bases, with 11 bases between them. DNA for the CDR3: TGTGCCAGCAGTGAAGCGCTTGGAGAGTACTATGGCTACACCTTC. Its translation is CASSEALGEYYGYTF.

The chain employs TRBV27 and TRBJ2-4; TRBD1 is a possible D gene (5 bases). CDR1 MNHEY and CDR2 SMNVEV come from the germline V gene (reference sequence). The CDR3 has 14 amino acids. V lost 5 bases and J lost 3, with 11 bases in between. CDR3 amino acids: CASSPQGGKNIQYF. CDR3 in DNA: TGTGCCAGCAGTCCTCAGGGTGGCAAAAACATTCAGTACTTC.